The clone carrying this TCR beta chain was counted at least ten times. Its specificity is unknown. Stored at -80 C, 2 million PBMCs were the source of the unsorted libraries. This entry is derived from a study of neurological immune-mediated disorders. General study results and limits: No CDR3 amino acid sequences recurred among expanded clones across subjects, suggesting private repertoires in all groups.

5'RACE with 10-nucleotide random UMIs generated the cDNA. TCRdb re-called the 5' RACE reads through MiXCR, storing one row per CDR3 protein. The sample lists about 65,000 distinct CDR3 sequences, approximately 4.2% occurring once. The source of this sequence is a man in his forties or fifties with multiple sclerosis. The sequencing input was PBMCs.

In DNA form, the CDR3 reads TGTGCCAGCAGCCCCACGGGCGGCAGGGGCACTGAAGCTTTCTTT. Translating it yields CASSPTGGRGTEAFF. V and J are TRBV3-1 and TRBJ1-1; perhaps TRBD1 as D (6 bases). CDR3 length: 15 amino acids. Trimming took 4 bases from V and 4 from J, leaving 16 bases between them. CDR1 and CDR2 (germline): LGHDT, YNNKEL (reference sequence).